Listed here are 2 T cell receptor beta chains from one sample, sequenced in a study of cytomegalovirus exposure and HLA in healthy donors. The study ran its PCR with 60 Vbeta and 13 Jbeta primers. Profiled with immunoSEQ multiplex PCR; TCRdb holds only in-frame clones, not every one. The sample records fewer than 130,000 clones, less than 75% being singletons. The sample comprised PBMCs. These receptors came from a man between 40 and 49 years old in good health and CMV-seropositive.

The chain links TRBV7-9 to TRBJ1-1, with D unresolved. V lost 7 bases to trimming and J lost 3 bases, with 24 bases between them. There are 17 residues in the CDR3. Germline V lookup: CDR1 SEHNR, CDR2 FQNEAQ (reference sequence). CDR3 sequence (DNA): TGTGCCAGCATCCCTTACCGTCAGACATCCTTCTACACTGAAGCTTTCTTT. It specifies CASIPYRQTSFYTEAFF.

This clone has just a few counts. The chain uses TRBV6-5 and TRBJ2-5, with 10 bases identical to TRBD1. This CDR3 is 15 amino acids long. Per germline, CDR1 MNHEY and CDR2 SVGAGI. V trimming: 4 bases; J trimming: 5 bases; junction bases outside the gene matches: 7. As DNA, the CDR3 is TGTGCCAGCAGTTCCTTAGACAGGGGGCCGGAGACCCAGTACTTC. Protein product: CASSSLDRGPETQYF.